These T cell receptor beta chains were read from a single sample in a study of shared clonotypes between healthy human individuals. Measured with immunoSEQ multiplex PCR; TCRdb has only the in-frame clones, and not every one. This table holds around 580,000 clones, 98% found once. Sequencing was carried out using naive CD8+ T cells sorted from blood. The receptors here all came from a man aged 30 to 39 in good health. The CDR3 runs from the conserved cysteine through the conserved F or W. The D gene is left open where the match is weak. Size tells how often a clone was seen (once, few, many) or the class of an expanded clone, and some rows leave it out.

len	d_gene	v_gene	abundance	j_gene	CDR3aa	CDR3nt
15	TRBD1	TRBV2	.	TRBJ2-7	CASSPGTGDSYEQYF	TGTGCCAGCAGTCCCGGGACAGGGGACTCCTACGAGCAGTACTTC
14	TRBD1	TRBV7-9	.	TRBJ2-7	CASSSRQGLYEQYF	TGTGCCAGCAGCTCCAGACAGGGTCTCTACGAGCAGTACTTC
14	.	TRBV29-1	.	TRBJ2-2	CSVARGGNTGELFF	TGCAGCGTTGCGAGAGGGGGGAACACCGGGGAGCTGTTTTTT
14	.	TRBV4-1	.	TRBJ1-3	CASSQDAGGDTIYF	TGCGCCAGCAGCCAAGATGCCGGGGGTGACACCATATATTTT
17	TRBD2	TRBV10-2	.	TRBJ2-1	CASTPLAGTGTYNEQFF	TGCGCCAGCACCCCACTAGCGGGGACGGGAACCTACAATGAGCAGTTCTTC
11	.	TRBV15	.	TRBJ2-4	CATSRGADTYF	TGTGCCACCAGCAGAGGGGCGGACACGTACTTC
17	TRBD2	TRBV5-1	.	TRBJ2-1	CASSGLTSGSSYNEQFF	TGCGCCAGCAGCGGCCTGACTAGCGGGAGTTCCTACAATGAGCAGTTCTTC
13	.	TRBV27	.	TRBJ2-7	CASRSPNSYEQYF	TGTGCCAGCAGATCTCCCAACTCCTACGAGCAGTACTTC
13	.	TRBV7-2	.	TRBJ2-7	CASSRPRRYEQYF	TGTGCCAGCAGCCGGCCCCGTCGCTACGAGCAGTACTTC
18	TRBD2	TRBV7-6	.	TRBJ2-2	CASSLAVTSGRRTGELFF	TGTGCCAGCAGCTTAGCGGTAACTAGCGGGAGGAGGACCGGGGAGCTGTTTTTT
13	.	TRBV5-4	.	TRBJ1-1	CASSQTVYTEAFF	TGTGCCAGCAGCCAAACAGTGTACACTGAAGCTTTCTTT
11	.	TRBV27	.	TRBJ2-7	CASSSGRQQYF	TGTGCCAGCAGTTCAGGGAGGCAGCAGTACTTC
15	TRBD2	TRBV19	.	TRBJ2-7	CASSIASGEGYEQYF	TGTGCCAGTAGTATAGCCTCTGGGGAGGGCTACGAGCAGTACTTC
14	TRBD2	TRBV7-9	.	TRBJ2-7	CASTWIPGGYEQYF	TGTGCCAGCACGTGGATCCCGGGAGGGTACGAGCAGTACTTC
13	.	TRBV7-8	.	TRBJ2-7	CASSLGAPYEQYF	TGTGCCAGCAGCTTAGGAGCCCCCTACGAGCAGTACTTC
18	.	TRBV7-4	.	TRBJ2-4	CASSSEGRDKVRENIQYF	TGTGCCAGCAGCTCAGAGGGGAGAGATAAGGTACGGGAAAACATTCAGTACTTC
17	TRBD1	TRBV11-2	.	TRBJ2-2	CASSLSPGQGSAGELFF	TGTGCCAGCAGCTTATCCCCGGGACAGGGCTCTGCCGGGGAGCTGTTTTTT
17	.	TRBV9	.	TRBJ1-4	CASSVATSAATNEKLFF	TGTGCCAGCAGCGTAGCGACAAGTGCTGCAACTAATGAAAAACTGTTTTTT
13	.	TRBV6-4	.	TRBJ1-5	CASSGGQNQPQHF	TGTGCCAGCAGTGGAGGTCAGAATCAGCCCCAGCATTTT
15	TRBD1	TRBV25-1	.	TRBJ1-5	CASSGDRGGNQPQHF	TGTGCCAGCAGTGGGGACAGGGGCGGCAATCAGCCCCAGCATTTT
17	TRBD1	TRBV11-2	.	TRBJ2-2	CASSPARGTGGIGELFF	TGTGCCAGCAGCCCCGCGCGTGGGACAGGGGGCATCGGGGAGCTGTTTTTT
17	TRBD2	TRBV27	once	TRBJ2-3	CASSPLLAGGYTDTQYF	TGTGCCAGCAGTCCCCTGCTAGCGGGAGGCTACACAGATACGCAGTATTTT
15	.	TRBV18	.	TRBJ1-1	CASSPRTDSNTEAFF	TGTGCCAGCTCACCGCGGACAGATTCTAACACTGAAGCTTTCTTT
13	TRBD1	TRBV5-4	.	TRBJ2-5	CASSLAQGETQYF	TGTGCCAGCAGCTTGGCACAGGGGGAGACCCAGTACTTC
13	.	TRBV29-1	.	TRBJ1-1	CSVPGTPITEAFF	TGCAGCGTTCCCGGGACTCCGATCACTGAAGCTTTCTTT
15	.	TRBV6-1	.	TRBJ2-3	CASSEGIAPSDTQYF	TGTGCCAGCAGTGAAGGGATAGCGCCGTCAGATACGCAGTATTTT
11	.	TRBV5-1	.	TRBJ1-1	CASSLAGEAFF	TGCGCCAGCAGCTTGGCAGGGGAAGCTTTCTTT
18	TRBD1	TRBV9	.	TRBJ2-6	CASSDRTGGGSGANVLTF	TGTGCCAGCAGCGACCGGACAGGGGGAGGCTCTGGGGCCAACGTCCTGACTTTC
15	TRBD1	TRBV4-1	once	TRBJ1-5	CASSPEGAGNQPQHF	TGCGCCAGCAGCCCAGAGGGGGCTGGCAATCAGCCCCAGCATTTT
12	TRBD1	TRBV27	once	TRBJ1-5	CAAGGSNQPQHF	TGTGCTGCAGGGGGAAGCAATCAGCCCCAGCATTTT
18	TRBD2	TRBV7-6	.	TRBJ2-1	CASSPGTSGKLPGNEQFF	TGTGCCAGCAGCCCCGGGACTAGCGGGAAGCTTCCTGGCAATGAGCAGTTCTTC
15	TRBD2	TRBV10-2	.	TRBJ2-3	CASWPSGITGDTQYF	TGCGCCAGCTGGCCTAGCGGAATCACGGGGGATACGCAGTATTTT
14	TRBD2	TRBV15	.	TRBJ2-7	CATSRGRGGYEQYF	TGTGCCACCAGCAGAGGCCGCGGGGGATACGAGCAGTACTTC
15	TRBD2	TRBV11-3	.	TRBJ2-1	CASSSLAGGGNEQFF	TGTGCCAGCAGCTCCCTAGCGGGAGGAGGTAATGAGCAGTTCTTC
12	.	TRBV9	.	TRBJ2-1	CASSATGTEQFF	TGTGCCAGCAGCGCGACCGGGACAGAGCAGTTCTTC
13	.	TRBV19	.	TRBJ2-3	CASSMVETDTQYF	TGTGCCAGTAGTATGGTGGAGACAGATACGCAGTATTTT
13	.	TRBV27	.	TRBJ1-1	CASSRGKTIEAFF	TGTGCCAGCAGCCGCGGGAAGACTATTGAAGCTTTCTTT
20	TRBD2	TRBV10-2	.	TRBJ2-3	CASCDPGTSGRAIVADTQYF	TGCGCCAGCTGTGACCCCGGGACTAGCGGGAGGGCTATTGTGGCAGATACGCAGTATTTT
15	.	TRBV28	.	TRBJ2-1	CASEIRGDPRIEQFF	TGTGCCAGCGAAATCCGCGGAGATCCACGGATTGAGCAGTTCTTC
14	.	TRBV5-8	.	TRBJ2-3	CASSLWGAADTQYF	TGTGCCAGCAGCTTGTGGGGGGCCGCAGATACGCAGTATTTT